The rows below give T cell receptor beta chains drawn from one sample of a study of CD8 T cells in ankylosing spondylitis. TCRdb re-derived calls from the 5' RACE reads in MiXCR, one entry per CDR3 protein. In the table there are under 250,000 distinct CDR3 sequences, under 30% of which are singletons. Sequencing was carried out using blood, either unsorted or a sorted T cell fraction (not recorded which). These receptors came from a male donor with ankylosing spondylitis or in good health (not recorded which). CDR3s include the opening cysteine and the closing phenylalanine or tryptophan. Some rows mark clone size as missing; the rest say once, few, many or name a class of expanded clone.

abundance: NA; j_gene: TRBJ2-5; v_gene: TRBV6-1; CDR3aa: CASRAGTAQETQYF
abundance: many; j_gene: TRBJ2-3; v_gene: TRBV5-6; CDR3aa: CASRVWGTDTQYF
abundance: many; j_gene: TRBJ2-1; v_gene: TRBV2; CDR3aa: CASNSGGANEQFF
abundance: many; j_gene: TRBJ2-7; v_gene: TRBV20-1; CDR3aa: CSAGGLAGESSYEQYF
abundance: NA; j_gene: TRBJ2-7; v_gene: TRBV29-1; CDR3aa: CSVDDRSLSYEQYF
abundance: NA; j_gene: TRBJ2-3; v_gene: TRBV9; CDR3aa: CASSSRGSGRTDTQYF
abundance: many; j_gene: TRBJ2-3; v_gene: TRBV5-1; CDR3aa: CASSLTGERSWDTQYF
abundance: NA; j_gene: TRBJ2-7; v_gene: TRBV6-5; CDR3aa: CASSYSGQVYEQYF
abundance: NA; j_gene: TRBJ2-7; v_gene: TRBV20-1; CDR3aa: CSALLSGSYEQYF
abundance: NA; j_gene: TRBJ2-1; v_gene: TRBV29-1; CDR3aa: CSVGAKSSYNEQFF
abundance: many; j_gene: TRBJ2-1; v_gene: TRBV7-8; CDR3aa: CASSFRPYNEQFF
abundance: many; j_gene: TRBJ2-1; v_gene: TRBV7-2; CDR3aa: CASSPLEGAFEQFF
abundance: few; j_gene: TRBJ1-5; v_gene: TRBV15; CDR3aa: CATSRAGQADNQPQHF
abundance: NA; j_gene: TRBJ2-2; v_gene: TRBV12-3/TRBV12-4; CDR3aa: CASGRQGIGELFF
abundance: once; j_gene: TRBJ2-5; v_gene: TRBV23-1; CDR3aa: CASRRTEEKETQYF
abundance: few; j_gene: TRBJ2-1; v_gene: TRBV4-3; CDR3aa: CASSQQPSDEQFF
abundance: many; j_gene: TRBJ2-7; v_gene: TRBV20-1; CDR3aa: CSARRTSGSSYEQYF
abundance: many; j_gene: TRBJ2-7; v_gene: TRBV10-3; CDR3aa: CAISEQSYEQYF
abundance: few; j_gene: TRBJ2-3; v_gene: TRBV6-1; CDR3aa: CASRLTGAGAADTQYF
abundance: many; j_gene: TRBJ2-1; v_gene: TRBV21-1; CDR3aa: CASSNGTSGRNYNEQFF
abundance: NA; j_gene: TRBJ2-1; v_gene: TRBV5-1; CDR3aa: CASTIREAGPPHNEQFF
abundance: many; j_gene: TRBJ2-2; v_gene: TRBV15; CDR3aa: CATSRERGGTGELFF
abundance: few; j_gene: TRBJ1-6; v_gene: TRBV20-1; CDR3aa: CSARQGHPSYNSPLHF
abundance: NA; j_gene: TRBJ2-3; v_gene: TRBV20-1; CDR3aa: CSARGDSGPDTQYF
abundance: many; j_gene: TRBJ2-4; v_gene: TRBV10-1; CDR3aa: CASSESQAKNIQYF
abundance: few; j_gene: TRBJ2-1; v_gene: TRBV20-1; CDR3aa: CSASLGWEGVTRGQFF
abundance: NA; j_gene: TRBJ2-7; v_gene: TRBV10-3; CDR3aa: CAISERLAAYEQYF
abundance: many; j_gene: TRBJ2-7; v_gene: TRBV3-1; CDR3aa: CASSQVTREGEQYF
abundance: many; j_gene: TRBJ2-3; v_gene: TRBV5-1; CDR3aa: CASSDGTSGSTDTQYF
abundance: once; j_gene: TRBJ1-3; v_gene: TRBV20-1; CDR3aa: CSASRSSGNTIYF
abundance: NA; j_gene: TRBJ1-1; v_gene: TRBV20-1; CDR3aa: CSATGPRGAFF
abundance: many; j_gene: TRBJ2-3; v_gene: TRBV20-1; CDR3aa: CSARDPAGGTDTQYF
abundance: many; j_gene: TRBJ2-3; v_gene: TRBV29-1; CDR3aa: CSVEGTPGDRFKQYF
abundance: few; j_gene: TRBJ1-2; v_gene: TRBV5-1; CDR3aa: CASSLDGSYGYTF
abundance: NA; j_gene: TRBJ2-1; v_gene: TRBV21-1; CDR3aa: CASSKRSSGRISYNEQFF
abundance: NA; j_gene: TRBJ1-1; v_gene: TRBV3-1; CDR3aa: CASSQVNAEAFF
abundance: medium-sized; j_gene: TRBJ1-5; v_gene: TRBV20-1; CDR3aa: CSARPREGGHSNQPQHF
abundance: many; j_gene: TRBJ2-5; v_gene: TRBV28; CDR3aa: CASTEGTGRETQYF
abundance: NA; j_gene: TRBJ1-5; v_gene: TRBV12-3/TRBV12-4; CDR3aa: CASSSRVGNQPQHF
abundance: few; j_gene: TRBJ2-2; v_gene: TRBV12-3/TRBV12-4; CDR3aa: CASSLAWTRMTGELFF
abundance: few; j_gene: TRBJ1-2; v_gene: TRBV20-1; CDR3aa: CSARDLGSSGYTF